The text below deals with one TCR beta chain. The entry originates in a study of blood T cell repertoires in COVID-19. For the study at large: There were acute and convalescent COVID-19 samples, and they came from the United States, Italy and Spain. PBMCs, B-cell-depleted T cells, or T cells provided the cDNA or gDNA that made up the material.

In the authors' workflow: Estimated nucleated cell counts came from reference gene primer amplification. Assay used: immunoSEQ multiplex PCR; TCRdb lists only in-frame clones, some missing. V and J calls and clone size are given by that table; D and trimming were obtained from the DNA. The sample lists some 270,000 clones, roughly 88% occurring once. While infection was still active, Seattle patients were enrolled and then followed longitudinally. Trimming took off 7 bases at V and 6 bases at J, with 7 bases between the two ends. The CDR3 runs 12 residues. In germline, CDR1 is MDHEN, CDR2 SYDVKM. The sample consisted of peripheral blood. This TCR came from a human donor with COVID-19, enrolled during active disease. The donor label of this sample is uncertain. The V and J genes are TRBV28 and TRBJ1-6; D remains unclear. As DNA, the CDR3 is TGTGCCAGCACAGGTGGTAATTCACCCCTCCACTTT. Translating gives CASTGGNSPLHF.